This T cell receptor (beta chain) came from a study of T cell repertoires in cytomegalovirus infection. Study at large: An indication of both CMV infection and matching HLA type came from public TCR beta signatures. Overall study findings and caveats: People with CMV and the relevant HLA were identified by cumulative public TCR beta family frequency. Clonotypes of TCR beta that were HLA-C-restricted and CMV-specific dominated the ex vivo response.

As to this clonotype: The antigen is not known.

TCRdb re-analysed the reads in MiXCR, keeping a single row per CDR3 protein. In the table there are hundreds of thousands of distinct CDR3 sequences, 31% of which are singletons. The sequence came from a human donor in good health (CMV status not recorded). Some clones in this sample may be carry-over from other donors' samples. Sample: PBMCs.

CDR3 nucleotide sequence: TGTGCCAGCAGCGTAGTGACCGATACGCAGTATTTT. Its translation is CASSVVTDTQYF. The chain is built from TRBV7-9 and TRBJ2-3; no definite D call. V gave up 5 bases and J gave up 6 bases, with 9 bases separating them. The CDR3 extends over 12 amino acids. Germline CDR1 is SEHNR and CDR2 is FQNEAQ (reference sequence).